Included here is one T cell receptor (beta chain) sequence, with context. This record comes from a study of CD8 T cells in Susac syndrome. The CDR3 contains 14 residues. Germline loops: CDR1 MNHEY, CDR2 SMNVEV (reference sequence). The ends were cut back, 5 bases at V and 6 bases at J, with 16 bases in the middle. Random hexamers primed reverse transcription of about 0.45 to 1 ug RNA. Each CDR3 protein gets one entry after TCRdb re-called the immunoSEQ multiplex PCR reads with MiXCR. The sample yields some 300,000 distinct CDR3 sequences, 85% seen once. Input material: CD8+ T cells from PBMCs. This TCR derives from a human donor with multiple sclerosis. J is TRBJ1-1 and V is TRBV27; TRBD1 might be the D (5 bases). The CDR3 here is CASSLTAGRAEAFF. For the CDR3, the DNA is TGTGCCAGCAGTCTAACGGCAGGGAGGGCTGAAGCTTTCTTT.